These 20 T cell receptor beta chains were sequenced from one sample in a study of cytomegalovirus exposure and HLA in healthy donors. This PCR relied on a set of 60 Vbeta primers and 13 Jbeta primers. The assay was immunoSEQ multiplex PCR, and TCRdb's table has in-frame clones only and misses some. Here the sample spans 140,000 or so clones, approximately 65% being singletons. Sequencing was carried out using PBMCs. The receptors were gathered from a woman in her sixties or seventies in good health and CMV-seronegative.

The chain joins TRBV7-2 to TRBJ2-5; tentative D call: TRBD1 (5 bases). The ends were cut back, 2 bases at V and 5 bases at J, with 9 bases in the middle. This CDR3 spans 13 amino acids. Germline V gives CDR1 SGHTA, CDR2 FQGNSA. The CDR3: CASSLQGRETQYF. The CDR3 coding sequence is TGTGCCAGCAGCTTACAGGGCCGGGAGACCCAGTACTTC.

V and J are TRBV6-1 and TRBJ1-1; perhaps TRBD1 as D (6 bases). There are 13 residues in the CDR3. Trimming took off 7 bases at V and 1 base at J, with 10 bases between the two ends. Germline loops: CDR1 MNHNS, CDR2 SASEGT. Written as DNA, the CDR3 is TGTGCCAGCAAATCGGGACAGAACACTGAAGCTTTCTTT. It codes for CASKSGQNTEAFF.

The rearrangement links TRBV27 to TRBJ2-3; D possibly corresponds to TRBD1 (5 bases). CDR1 is MNHEY and CDR2 is SMNVEV in the germline V gene (reference sequence). The CDR3 is made up of 13 amino acids. V was clipped by 0 bases and J by 9 bases, with 10 bases between them. The CDR3 is CASSLSQGQTQYF. The CDR3 DNA follows: TGTGCCAGCAGTTTATCCCAGGGTCAAACGCAGTATTTT.

V gene TRBV19 combines with J gene TRBJ1-5, with D unresolved. CDR1 LNHDA and CDR2 SQIVND come from the germline V gene (reference sequence). This CDR3 region has 15 residues. V was clipped by 5 bases and J by 2 bases, with 13 bases between them. The CDR3 loop is CASSAGSRGNQPQHF. CDR3 bases: TGTGCCAGTAGTGCCGGGAGTAGGGGCAATCAGCCCCAGCATTTT.

V usage is TRBV5-4 and J usage is TRBJ2-5; TRBD1 might be the D (6 bases). The germline V gene has CDR1 SGHNT and CDR2 YYREEE (reference sequence). The CDR3 length is 14 residues. Trimming removed 6 bases at V and 5 bases at J, with 17 bases between. The DNA for the CDR3 is TGTGCCAGCACCCAGGGGCTGATGGGGGAGACCCAGTACTTC. Its protein product is CASTQGLMGETQYF. The variable domain in full, with the rest retrieved from reference TRBV5-4 and TRBJ2-5, is ETGVTQSPTHLIKTRGQQVTLRCSSQSGHNTVSWYQQALGQGPQFIFQYYREEENGRGNFPPRFSGLQFPNYSSELNVNALELDDSALYLCASTQGLMGETQYFGPGTRLLVL.

This clone has just a few counts. V and J are TRBV7-2 and TRBJ2-3; D unresolved. Germline V gives CDR1 SGHTA, CDR2 FQGNSA. CDR3 length equals 14 residues. V was pared by 5 bases and J by 3 bases, with 12 bases between. This CDR3 is CASSLGPRTDTQYF. In nucleotides, the CDR3 is TGTGCCAGCAGCCTTGGGCCGCGTACAGATACGCAGTATTTT.

The chain employs TRBV9 and TRBJ1-4; D ambiguous. This CDR3 spans 14 amino acids. V dropped 0 bases and J dropped 7 bases, with 10 bases sitting between them. The germline V gene has CDR1 SGDLS and CDR2 YYNGEE. CDR3 sequence: CASSVGASREKLFF. The CDR3 region has the DNA TGTGCCAGCAGCGTAGGGGCATCGCGTGAAAAACTGTTTTTT.

J is TRBJ1-4 and V is TRBV7-9; tentatively, D is TRBD1 (6 bases). The V end was cut by 10 bases, the J end by 7 bases, with 25 bases between. The V gene's germline CDR1 is SEHNR and CDR2 FQNEAQ (reference sequence). This CDR3 has 16 residues. The DNA for the CDR3 is TGTGCCAAAACACCCCTGGGGGGGGCGCAAGGTGAAAAACTGTTTTTT. It translates to CAKTPLGGAQGEKLFF.

The V call is TRBV12-5, the J call TRBJ2-2, with a weak D call TRBD2 (5 bases). Germline CDR1 LGHNT, CDR2 FRNRAP. The CDR3 runs 15 residues. Trimming stripped 3 bases from V and 4 bases from J, with 12 bases between. CDR3 sequence reads: CASGFSDRPTGELFF. The CDR3 nucleotides are TGTGCTAGTGGTTTTAGCGACCGACCCACCGGGGAGCTGTTTTTT.

Details on this clone: A read error may account for a junction end that differs from germline. The chain carries TRBV15 and TRBJ2-6; TRBD1 might be the D (6 bases). The CDR3 contains 15 residues. Germline V CDR1 and CDR2: LNHNV, YYDKDF (reference sequence). The CDR3 sequence is CATSPGGSGANVLTF. In nucleotides, the CDR3 is TGTGCCACCAGCCCTGGGGGCTCTGGAGCCAACGTCCTGACTTTC.

V usage is TRBV7-3 and J usage is TRBJ2-1, with 14 bases identical to TRBD2. Germline values: CDR1 SGHTA, CDR2 FQGTGA. With V trimmed by 5 bases and J by 4 bases, 10 bases remained unmatched. CDR3 length: 18 amino acids. The CDR3 loop reads CASSPSGLAGGLYNEQFF. Written as DNA, the CDR3 is TGTGCCAGCAGCCCCTCCGGACTAGCGGGAGGCTTATACAATGAGCAGTTCTTC.

V and J are TRBV10-2 and TRBJ1-2; 8 nucleotides line up with TRBD1. Germline V CDR1 and CDR2: WSHSY, SAAADI. J was trimmed by 8 bases and V by 3 bases; bases with no gene match: 8. The CDR3 loop spans 14 amino acids. The CDR3 loop is CASSDPGQGIGYTF. Here the CDR3 DNA reads TGCGCCAGCAGTGATCCCGGACAGGGCATAGGCTACACCTTC.

The V gene is TRBV6-5, the J gene TRBJ1-2; perhaps TRBD1 as D (5 bases). The V gene lost 4 bases and the J gene lost 4 bases, with 16 bases spanning the gap. The CDR3 consists of 15 residues. CDR1 MNHEY and CDR2 SVGAGI come from the germline V gene. CDR3 in amino acids: CASSSHHQGGYGYTF. The CDR3 DNA is TGTGCCAGCAGTTCCCATCACCAGGGAGGCTATGGCTACACCTTC.

The genes are TRBV5-5 and TRBJ1-2; 7 bases match TRBD1. CDR3 length equals 15 residues. Looked up from germline, CDR1 is SGHKS and CDR2 is YYEKEE (reference sequence). V lost 3 bases to trimming and J lost 4 bases; unmatched junction nucleotides: 9. The CDR3 sequence: CASSSETGPSYGYTF. The CDR3 nucleotides are TGTGCCAGCAGCTCTGAGACAGGGCCTAGCTATGGCTACACCTTC. The full variable domain, in which reference TRBV5-5 and TRBJ1-2 provide the parts outside the CDR3, is DAGVTQSPTHLIKTRGQQVTLRCSPISGHKSVSWYQQVLGQGPQFIFQYYEKEERGRGNFPDRFSARQFPNYSSELNVNALLLGDSALYLCASSSETGPSYGYTFGSGTRLTVV.

Remarks on this clone: This same CDR3 is encoded by further DNA sequences in the sample. The chain employs TRBV7-2 and TRBJ2-5, with TRBD1 identical over 7 bases. V dropped 1 base and J dropped 3; count of bases not matched to a gene: 2. Germline V gene sequence: CDR1 SGHTA, CDR2 FQGNSA. The CDR3 is 14 residues long. CDR3 nucleotide sequence: TGTGCCAGCAGCTTAGGACAGGGAAAAGAGACCCAGTACTTC. Translated, it gives CASSLGQGKETQYF.

The gene calls are TRBV7-8 and TRBJ2-1; 8 bases fit TRBD1. This CDR3 has 14 residues. With 2 bases clipped from V and 7 bases from J, the junction kept 4 bases outside the gene matches. Germline CDR1 SGHVS, CDR2 FQNEAQ. CDR3 bases: TGTGCCAGCAGCTTACACAGGGGGGTGAATGAGCAGTTCTTC. It specifies CASSLHRGVNEQFF.

The gene calls are TRBV7-9 and TRBJ1-2; perhaps TRBD1 as D (6 bases). V lost 1 base and J 2 bases, leaving 11 bases between the germline ends. The CDR3 loop spans 15 amino acids. Germline V gene data show CDR1 as SEHNR and CDR2 as FQNEAQ (reference sequence). CDR3 region: CASSLGQAINYGYTF. Here the CDR3 DNA reads TGTGCCAGCAGCTTAGGACAGGCGATAAACTATGGCTACACCTTC.

The chain recombines TRBV9 with TRBJ2-3, with 8 positions matching TRBD2. This CDR3 has 15 amino acids. Trimming took 0 bases from V and 3 from J; bases not matched to a gene: 3. Germline V CDR1 and CDR2: SGDLS, YYNGEE. The CDR3 loop reads CASSVAGTRTDTQYF. In DNA form, the CDR3 reads TGTGCCAGCAGCGTAGCTGGGACTAGAACAGATACGCAGTATTTT.

The V and J genes are TRBV6-6 and TRBJ2-1, with D unresolved. The CDR3 is made up of 14 amino acids. Germline V gives CDR1 MNHNY, CDR2 SVGAGI (reference sequence). V shed 6 bases and J shed 6 bases, with 15 bases lying between them. In DNA form, the CDR3 reads TGTGCCAGCAGCACCCCCGCTAGTTCCAATGAGCAGTTCTTC. Translating it yields CASSTPASSNEQFF.

This chain uses TRBV19 with TRBJ1-1; D is unresolved. The CDR3 contains 11 residues. Trimming shortened V by 5 bases and J by 1 base, and 2 bases separated the two germline ends. The germline V gene has CDR1 LNHDA and CDR2 SQIVND (reference sequence). The CDR3 loop reads CASSRNTEAFF. Written as DNA, the CDR3 is TGTGCCAGTAGTCGGAACACTGAAGCTTTCTTT.